A selection of T cell receptor beta chains follows, all from one sample in a study of early T cells in non-severe SARS-CoV-2 infection. TCRdb reprocessed the 5' RACE reads via MiXCR and lists one record per CDR3 protein. The table has 100,000 to 150,000 distinct CDR3 sequences, under 15% seen once. The sample was whole blood. Receptors were obtained from an adult who was a healthcare worker with PCR-confirmed SARS-CoV-2 infection or an uninfected control (not recorded which). Both conserved end residues are part of each CDR3. A D gene is named only where the DNA matches it firmly. The size field is filled for only some rows; it gives once, few, many or a size class.

V gene: TRBV6-1
clone size: .
J gene: TRBJ1-5
D gene: .
CDR3 DNA: TGTGCCAGCAGTGAAAGTCCAGGGACACAGCCCCAGCATTTT
CDR3 protein: CASSESPGTQPQHF

V gene: TRBV5-5
clone size: .
J gene: TRBJ1-5
D gene: .
CDR3 DNA: TGTGCCAGCAGCTTGGTGTTCGACAATCAGCCCCAGCATTTT
CDR3 protein: CASSLVFDNQPQHF

V gene: TRBV24-1
clone size: few
J gene: TRBJ2-1
D gene: .
CDR3 DNA: TGTGCCACCAGTGATTTTCTCGGTCATGAGCAGTTCTTC
CDR3 protein: CATSDFLGHEQFF

V gene: TRBV20-1
clone size: .
J gene: TRBJ2-7
D gene: TRBD2
CDR3 DNA: TGCAGTGGTAGCAGGACTAGCGACGACGAGCAGTACTTC
CDR3 protein: CSGSRTSDDEQYF

V gene: TRBV6-2/TRBV6-3
clone size: .
J gene: TRBJ1-5
D gene: .
CDR3 DNA: TGTGCCACCCAACAGGGTTCCAGGGATCAGCCCCAGCATTTT
CDR3 protein: CATQQGSRDQPQHF

V gene: TRBV7-9
clone size: few
J gene: TRBJ1-1
D gene: .
CDR3 DNA: TGTGCCAGCAGCCAGACCGATCGAGGTTTCGCTGAAGCTTTCTTT
CDR3 protein: CASSQTDRGFAEAFF

V gene: TRBV4-1
clone size: .
J gene: TRBJ2-2
D gene: .
CDR3 DNA: TGCGCCAGCAGCCAAGTGGAAGGGGCGGGCGGGGAGCTGTTTTTT
CDR3 protein: CASSQVEGAGGELFF

V gene: TRBV29-1
clone size: few
J gene: TRBJ2-1
D gene: .
CDR3 DNA: TGCAGCGTTTTTTTCCCGGGCCGATACAATGAGCAGTTCTTC
CDR3 protein: CSVFFPGRYNEQFF

V gene: TRBV5-1
clone size: few
J gene: TRBJ1-1
D gene: .
CDR3 DNA: TGCGCCAGCAGCCTATGGACAGTCGAGGACACTGAAGCTTTCTTT
CDR3 protein: CASSLWTVEDTEAFF

V gene: TRBV19
clone size: .
J gene: TRBJ1-2
D gene: TRBD1
CDR3 DNA: TGTGCCAGTAGTAGACAGGGGATTAGAGGCTACACCTTC
CDR3 protein: CASSRQGIRGYTF

V gene: TRBV21-1
clone size: .
J gene: TRBJ1-5
D gene: .
CDR3 DNA: TGTGCCAGCAAGTGGGCCTTAGAACAGCCCCAGCATTTT
CDR3 protein: CASKWALEQPQHF

V gene: TRBV4-1
clone size: .
J gene: TRBJ1-1
D gene: TRBD1
CDR3 DNA: TGCGCCAGCAGCCAAGAGGGACAGATATCCACTGAAGCTTTCTTT
CDR3 protein: CASSQEGQISTEAFF

V gene: TRBV7-9
clone size: .
J gene: TRBJ2-5
D gene: .
CDR3 DNA: TGTGCCAGCAGCCTTGGGCGTAGGACCCAAGAGACCCAGTACTTC
CDR3 protein: CASSLGRRTQETQYF

V gene: TRBV12-3/TRBV12-4
clone size: few
J gene: TRBJ1-1
D gene: TRBD1
CDR3 DNA: TGTGCCAGCAGTTCTAGAATAACCAACGTCCGGGACAGGGCCCTTGAAGCTTTCTTT
CDR3 protein: CASSSRITNVRDRALEAFF

V gene: TRBV11-2
clone size: few
J gene: TRBJ2-3
D gene: .
CDR3 DNA: TGTGCCAGCAGCCGGGTTGCGGGCACAGATACGCAGTATTTT
CDR3 protein: CASSRVAGTDTQYF

V gene: TRBV2
clone size: .
J gene: TRBJ2-1
D gene: .
CDR3 DNA: TGTGCCAGCAGTGAGGAGGGTAGCTCCTACAATGAGCAGTTCTTC
CDR3 protein: CASSEEGSSYNEQFF

V gene: TRBV12-3/TRBV12-4
clone size: few
J gene: TRBJ2-1
D gene: .
CDR3 DNA: TGTGCCAGCAGTCGCCCGGCAGGGGAGCAGTTCTTC
CDR3 protein: CASSRPAGEQFF

V gene: TRBV12-3/TRBV12-4
clone size: .
J gene: TRBJ2-1
D gene: TRBD2
CDR3 DNA: TGTGCCAGCAGCCGTGGGACTAGCGGGGGGCTGGCGCAGTTCTTC
CDR3 protein: CASSRGTSGGLAQFF

V gene: TRBV12-3/TRBV12-4
clone size: .
J gene: TRBJ1-2
D gene: .
CDR3 DNA: TGTGCCAGCAGCCCCGCCGCGACCCACTATGGCTACACCTTC
CDR3 protein: CASSPAATHYGYTF

V gene: TRBV3-1
clone size: .
J gene: TRBJ1-6
D gene: TRBD1
CDR3 DNA: TGTGCCAGCAGCCCGACAGGGTACAATTCACCCCTCCACTTT
CDR3 protein: CASSPTGYNSPLHF

V gene: TRBV25-1
clone size: .
J gene: TRBJ2-3
D gene: TRBD2
CDR3 DNA: TGTGCCAGCAGTGACCAGGGACTAGCGGTTATCACAGATACGCAGTATTTT
CDR3 protein: CASSDQGLAVITDTQYF

V gene: TRBV29-1
clone size: few
J gene: TRBJ2-3
D gene: .
CDR3 DNA: TGCAGCGTTTTGGTCTGGGCAGATACGCAGTATTTT
CDR3 protein: CSVLVWADTQYF

V gene: TRBV20-1
clone size: .
J gene: TRBJ2-1
D gene: TRBD2
CDR3 DNA: TGCAGTGCTAGCGGGCTAGCGGAGCTCAATGAGCAGTTCTTC
CDR3 protein: CSASGLAELNEQFF

V gene: TRBV2
clone size: few
J gene: TRBJ2-2
D gene: .
CDR3 DNA: TGTGCCAGCAGTGAAGCGCTTCCGGGGACCGGGGAGCTGTTTTTT
CDR3 protein: CASSEALPGTGELFF

V gene: TRBV6-6
clone size: few
J gene: TRBJ2-3
D gene: .
CDR3 DNA: TGTGCCAGCAGTTACCTGGTCACAGATACGCAGTATTTT
CDR3 protein: CASSYLVTDTQYF

V gene: TRBV20-1
clone size: .
J gene: TRBJ2-5
D gene: TRBD2
CDR3 DNA: TGCAGTGCGCAAAATCTAGCGGGGGAAGAGACCCAGTACTTC
CDR3 protein: CSAQNLAGEETQYF

V gene: TRBV9
clone size: many
J gene: TRBJ1-3
D gene: .
CDR3 DNA: TGTGCCAGCAGCGTAGAAATGAGCTCTGGAAACACCATATATTTT
CDR3 protein: CASSVEMSSGNTIYF

V gene: TRBV28
clone size: many
J gene: TRBJ2-1
D gene: .
CDR3 DNA: TGTGCCAGCAGTTTGAATCGCGATGAGCAGTTCTTC
CDR3 protein: CASSLNRDEQFF

V gene: TRBV12-3/TRBV12-4
clone size: .
J gene: TRBJ1-5
D gene: TRBD1
CDR3 DNA: TGTGCCAGCAGCCAAGGGGGCGTTAGCAATCAGCCCCAGCATTTT
CDR3 protein: CASSQGGVSNQPQHF

V gene: TRBV5-4
clone size: .
J gene: TRBJ1-6
D gene: .
CDR3 DNA: TGTGCCAGCAGCCCCGCCCTGGAGGTTTCACCCCTCCACTTT
CDR3 protein: CASSPALEVSPLHF

V gene: TRBV18
clone size: .
J gene: TRBJ2-5
D gene: .
CDR3 DNA: TGTGCCAGCTCACCCCAAGGCGAGACCCAGTACTTC
CDR3 protein: CASSPQGETQYF

V gene: TRBV5-1
clone size: .
J gene: TRBJ1-1
D gene: TRBD1
CDR3 DNA: TGCGCCAGCAGCTCAGACAGGGGGGTTGAAGCTTTCTTT
CDR3 protein: CASSSDRGVEAFF

V gene: TRBV5-1
clone size: many
J gene: TRBJ1-2
D gene: .
CDR3 DNA: TGCGCCAGCCGTCTCGGGGATGGAGGGAAAAGCTACACCTTC
CDR3 protein: CASRLGDGGKSYTF

V gene: TRBV20-1
clone size: .
J gene: TRBJ2-5
D gene: TRBD1
CDR3 DNA: TGCAGTGCCCGAGGACAGGTTGGGGAGACCCAGTACTTC
CDR3 protein: CSARGQVGETQYF

V gene: TRBV12-3/TRBV12-4
clone size: many
J gene: TRBJ2-1
D gene: TRBD1
CDR3 DNA: TGTGCCAGCAGTTTTGGGGTGGGACAGTGGGGCAATGAGCAGTTCTTC
CDR3 protein: CASSFGVGQWGNEQFF

V gene: TRBV18
clone size: .
J gene: TRBJ1-1
D gene: .
CDR3 DNA: TGTGCCAGCTCCTCGACGTGGGACGACACTGAAGCTTTCTTT
CDR3 protein: CASSSTWDDTEAFF

V gene: TRBV29-1
clone size: few
J gene: TRBJ1-1
D gene: .
CDR3 DNA: TGCAGCGTTGTCCGGCTGAAAGCTTTCTTT
CDR3 protein: CSVVRLKAFF

V gene: TRBV7-9
clone size: .
J gene: TRBJ1-5
D gene: .
CDR3 DNA: TGTGCCAGCAGCTTGGGGACCGAGCAGCCCCAGCATTTT
CDR3 protein: CASSLGTEQPQHF

V gene: TRBV5-4
clone size: few
J gene: TRBJ2-3
D gene: .
CDR3 DNA: TGTGCCAGCAGCTCCGGGGGAGTCGGCGGCACAGATACGCAGTATTTT
CDR3 protein: CASSSGGVGGTDTQYF

V gene: TRBV5-1
clone size: many
J gene: TRBJ2-3
D gene: TRBD1
CDR3 DNA: TGCGCCAGCAGGTGGGGACAGAGCACAGATACGCAGTATTTT
CDR3 protein: CASRWGQSTDTQYF

V gene: TRBV28
clone size: .
J gene: TRBJ2-3
D gene: TRBD1
CDR3 DNA: TGTGCCAGCAGCTCGTCGGGGACAGGGGTCACAGATACGCAGTATTTT
CDR3 protein: CASSSSGTGVTDTQYF

V gene: TRBV20-1
clone size: few
J gene: TRBJ2-1
D gene: .
CDR3 DNA: TGCAGTGCTGGGAAGGACATTATGTTGGAGCAGTTCTTC
CDR3 protein: CSAGKDIMLEQFF

V gene: TRBV7-2
clone size: .
J gene: TRBJ2-3
D gene: .
CDR3 DNA: TGTGCCAGCAGGCCCTGGCAGGGGGACTATACGCAGTATTTT
CDR3 protein: CASRPWQGDYTQYF

V gene: TRBV4-1
clone size: .
J gene: TRBJ2-5
D gene: .
CDR3 DNA: TGCGCCAGCAGTCCCGGGACACTGACGAAAGAGACCCAGTACTTC
CDR3 protein: CASSPGTLTKETQYF

V gene: TRBV7-6
clone size: few
J gene: TRBJ1-6
D gene: TRBD1
CDR3 DNA: TGTGCCAGCAGCTTAGGGACAGGGAGGGACTCACCCCTCCACTTT
CDR3 protein: CASSLGTGRDSPLHF

V gene: TRBV4-2
clone size: many
J gene: TRBJ1-5
D gene: .
CDR3 DNA: TGTGCCAGCAGCCAAGAAGTGGGGCAGATGGATAGCAATCAGCCCCAGCATTTT
CDR3 protein: CASSQEVGQMDSNQPQHF

V gene: TRBV20-1
clone size: few
J gene: TRBJ1-1
D gene: TRBD1
CDR3 DNA: TGCAGTGCTAGAGGGGACAGTTTGAACACTGAAGCTTTCTTT
CDR3 protein: CSARGDSLNTEAFF

V gene: TRBV6-1
clone size: few
J gene: TRBJ1-1
D gene: .
CDR3 DNA: TGTGCCAGCAGTGAACGGGGATTGAACACTGAAGCTTTCTTT
CDR3 protein: CASSERGLNTEAFF